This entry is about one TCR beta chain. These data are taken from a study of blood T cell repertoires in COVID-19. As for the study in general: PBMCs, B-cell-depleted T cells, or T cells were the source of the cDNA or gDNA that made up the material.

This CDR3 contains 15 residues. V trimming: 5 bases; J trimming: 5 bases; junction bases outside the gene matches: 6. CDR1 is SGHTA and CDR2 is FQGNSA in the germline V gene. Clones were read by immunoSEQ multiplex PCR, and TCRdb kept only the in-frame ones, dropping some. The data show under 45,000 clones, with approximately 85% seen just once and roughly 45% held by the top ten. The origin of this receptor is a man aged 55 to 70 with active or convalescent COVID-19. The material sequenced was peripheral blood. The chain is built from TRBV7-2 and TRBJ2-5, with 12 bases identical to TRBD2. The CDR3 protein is CASSAGLAGWETQYF. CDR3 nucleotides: TGTGCCAGCAGCGCAGGACTAGCGGGGTGGGAGACCCAGTACTTC.